This TCR beta chain was retrieved from a study of T cells in women clearing cervical HPV infection. Study observations and caveats: A classifier using richness and V gene abundances reached an AUC of under 0.9.

Trimming cost V 2 bases and J 1 base; bases outside gene matches: 1. CDR1 is KGHSH, CDR2 LQKENI, per germline. The CDR3 has 14 amino acids. As to this clone: As yet, its antigen is unknown. The read terminates 3 residues ahead of where the CDR3 ends, so the germline J gene completes it.

The assay was immunoSEQ multiplex PCR, and TCRdb's table has in-frame clones only and misses some. This listing includes fewer than 15,000 clones. The source material was blood buffy coat. V gene TRBV18 combines with J gene TRBJ1-2; 7 bases align to TRBD1. This sequence originates from a woman between 18 and 70 years old with a cervical HPV16 infection that either progressed to CIN3+ or cleared (not recorded which). The CDR3 sequence: CASSPGTDNYGYTF. Incomplete CDR3 DNA: TGTGCCAGCTCACCAGGGACAGATAACTATGGC.